This TCR beta chain is from a study of blood T cell repertoires in COVID-19. The study counted Cohort 3 donors as recovered given two negative PCRs, clearance, or symptom resolution. Assay: immunoSEQ multiplex PCR; the TCRdb copy retains only in-frame clones and omits some. This table holds 300,000 or so clones, 90% found once. The specimen was PBMCs or T cells enriched from blood (not recorded which). The receptor's source is a man in his sixties who had recovered from COVID-19.

Here the CDR3 reads CASSFFSGTGGFEQYF. CDR3 sequence (DNA): TGTGCCAGCAGCTTTTTTTCCGGGACAGGGGGCTTCGAGCAGTACTTC. The V and J genes are TRBV5-6 and TRBJ2-7, with 12 bases identical to TRBD1. Germline CDR1 reads SGHDT; CDR2 reads YYEEEE. V was pared by 2 bases and J by 6 bases, with 9 bases of the junction left unmatched. There are 16 residues in the CDR3.